These 24 T cell receptor beta chains came from one sample sequenced in a study of graft-versus-host responses after intestinal transplantation. The antigens these receptors bind are not known. Assay: immunoSEQ multiplex PCR; the TCRdb copy retains only in-frame clones and omits some. This sample has 80,000 to 100,000 clones; around 92% occur once, and the top ten carry 0.069%. Source: unstimulated CD8+ T cells sorted from spleen or lymph node cells, taken before transplant. These receptors originate from a human donor who was the organ donor for an intestinal transplant.

The chain couples TRBV6-5 to TRBJ1-2, with 7 bases aligning to TRBD1. The V gene's germline CDR1 is MNHEY and CDR2 SVGAGI. Trimming removed 0 bases from V and 3 bases from J; junction bases left unmatched: 7. The CDR3 is 16 residues long. The DNA of the CDR3 is TGTGCCAGCAGTTACTCCCGACAGGGCGGGTACTATGGCTACACCTTC. The encoded protein is CASSYSRQGGYYGYTF.

This clone occurred once. This rearrangement joins TRBV6-1 to TRBJ2-7; 9 bases fit TRBD1. This CDR3 contains 15 residues. V lost 1 base to trimming and J lost 2 bases; unmatched junction nucleotides: 3. Germline-derived CDR1 and CDR2 are MNHNS and SASEGT. CDR3 protein: CASSEDRGPPYEQYF. The CDR3 bases are TGTGCCAGCAGTGAAGACAGGGGGCCTCCCTACGAGCAGTACTTC.

This chain links TRBV7-6 with TRBJ1-2; D uncertain. The CDR3 spans 14 residues. Trimming left V 1 base short and J 8 bases short, with 14 bases between. CDR1 is SGHVS, CDR2 FNYEAQ, per germline. The CDR3 sequence: CASSLGETRGGYTF. CDR3 in DNA: TGTGCCAGCAGCTTAGGAGAGACACGAGGGGGCTACACCTTC.

The chain recombines TRBV7-9 with TRBJ2-7, with D tentatively TRBD1 (5 bases). The CDR3 runs to 15 residues. Germline values: CDR1 SEHNR, CDR2 FQNEAQ (reference sequence). The germline V and J ends were trimmed by 3 bases and 1 base, with 13 bases remaining between them. As DNA, the CDR3 is TGTGCCAGCAGCTTTTCATATGCAGGGTCCTACGAGCAGTACTTC. It translates to CASSFSYAGSYEQYF.

The V call is TRBV13, the J call TRBJ2-7, with no clear D. The germline CDR1 and CDR2 sequences are PRHDT and FYEKMQ (reference sequence). V lost 0 bases, J lost 2 bases, and 5 bases lay in between. The CDR3 covers 13 residues. In DNA form, the CDR3 reads TGTGCCAGCAGCTTAGGCACGGCCTACGAGCAGTACTTC. Translated: CASSLGTAYEQYF.

The rearrangement links TRBV4-1 to TRBJ2-5; 7 bases match TRBD2. Germline CDR1 and CDR2: MGHRA and YSYEKL. The CDR3 extends over 18 amino acids. Losses at the gene ends were 4 bases for V and 2 bases for J; bases not matched to a gene: 16. DNA for the CDR3: TGCGCCAGCAGCCGAAAAAGACTAAAGCGGGGAAAGCAAGAGACCCAGTACTTC. Translated: CASSRKRLKRGKQETQYF.

This clone was detected once. V usage is TRBV2 and J usage is TRBJ1-5, with 7 bases identical to TRBD1. The V gene's germline CDR1 is SNHLY and CDR2 FYNNEI. This CDR3 has 14 amino acids. V dropped 7 bases and J dropped 4; count of bases not matched to a gene: 7. Here the CDR3 reads CASKRAGGNQPQHF. The CDR3 bases are TGTGCCAGCAAGAGGGCAGGGGGTAATCAGCCCCAGCATTTT.

The rearrangement uses TRBV7-6 and TRBJ2-3; D gene unclear. The V end was cut by 2 bases, the J end by 4 bases, with 4 bases between. The CDR3 is 12 residues long. The germline gives CDR1 SGHVS, CDR2 FNYEAQ. The CDR3, as DNA: TGTGCCAGCAGCTTACTGTCAGATACGCAGTATTTT. Residues: CASSLLSDTQYF.

The chain links TRBV5-1 to TRBJ2-3, with D possibly being TRBD2 (5 bases). Between the trimmed V and J ends, which lost 0 bases and 0 bases, there was a span of 20 bases. There are 19 residues in the CDR3. In germline, CDR1 is SGHRS, CDR2 YFSETQ. This chain's CDR3 is CASSLGLTERPPSTDTQYF. The CDR3 DNA follows: TGCGCCAGCAGCTTGGGATTAACCGAGCGGCCTCCTAGCACAGATACGCAGTATTTT. Complete variable domain (other parts from reference TRBV5-1 and TRBJ2-3): KAGVTQTPRYLIKTRGQQVTLSCSPISGHRSVSWYQQTPGQGLQFLFEYFSETQRNKGNFPGRFSGRQFSNSRSEMNVSTLELGDSALYLCASSLGLTERPPSTDTQYFGPGTRLTVL.

The chain is built from TRBV6-5 and TRBJ2-1; TRBD2 might be the D (5 bases). Germline CDR1 MNHEY, CDR2 SVGAGI. Trimming removed 0 bases from V and 2 bases from J, with 11 bases in between. The CDR3 covers 16 residues. DNA of the CDR3: TGTGCCAGCAGTTACTCCACCGGGGTAGCCTACAATGAGCAGTTCTTC. This encodes CASSYSTGVAYNEQFF.

This clone was recorded only once. The chain carries TRBV27 and TRBJ2-5, with no clear D. V lost 6 bases and J lost 2, with 10 bases in between. CDR3 size: 13 residues. The germline CDR1 and CDR2 sequences are MNHEY and SMNVEV (reference sequence). The CDR3 sequence: CASRTTEQETQYF. CDR3 nucleotide sequence: TGTGCCAGCAGAACAACAGAACAAGAGACCCAGTACTTC.

This clone was found a few times. The chain recombines TRBV29-1 with TRBJ1-1, with D uncertain. Germline V gene data show CDR1 as SQVTM and CDR2 as ANQGSEA. Trimming cost V 0 bases and J 5 bases, with 7 bases left between them. This CDR3 comprises 12 residues. CDR3: CSVEELRTEAFF. CDR3 DNA sequence: TGCAGCGTTGAAGAGCTCAGGACTGAAGCTTTCTTT.

This rearrangement joins TRBV4-1 to TRBJ2-5; 9 bases align to TRBD2. The CDR3 covers 15 residues. Per the germline V gene, CDR1 is MGHRA and CDR2 is YSYEKL. J lost 6 bases, V lost 1 base, and 6 bases had no gene match. CDR3 nucleotides: TGCGCCAGCAGCCAAGGATTACTAGCGGGCAAGACCCAGTACTTC. Protein sequence: CASSQGLLAGKTQYF.

The J gene is TRBJ2-1, the V gene TRBV19, with D hard to call. Germline assignment: CDR1 LNHDA and CDR2 SQIVND (reference sequence). V was pared by 3 bases and J by 0 bases, with 3 bases between. This CDR3 region has 13 residues. The CDR3 coding sequence is TGTGCCAGTAGTATGAGCTCCTACAATGAGCAGTTCTTC. This gives the protein CASSMSSYNEQFF.

This chain links TRBV28 with TRBJ2-7, with no clear D. V was trimmed by 4 bases and J by 1 base, leaving 5 bases between them. Germline CDR1 and CDR2: MDHEN and SYDVKM. The CDR3 covers 12 residues. The CDR3 protein is CASSSFSYEQYF. The CDR3 nucleotides are TGTGCCAGCAGTTCCTTTTCCTACGAGCAGTACTTC.

V usage is TRBV6-1 and J usage is TRBJ2-1, with TRBD2 identical over 9 bases. With 2 bases clipped from V and 7 bases from J, the junction kept 9 bases outside the gene matches. This CDR3 is 16 amino acids long. Germline V gene sequence: CDR1 MNHNS, CDR2 SASEGT. CDR3 residues: CASSEWASGVGNEQFF. As DNA, the CDR3 is TGTGCCAGCAGTGAATGGGCTAGCGGGGTGGGTAATGAGCAGTTCTTC.

The chain carries TRBV6-5 and TRBJ1-4; perhaps TRBD1 as D (6 bases). CDR3 length: 15 residues. Trimming took 2 bases from V and 2 from J, leaving 9 bases between them. CDR1 is MNHEY, CDR2 SVGAGI, per germline. Here the CDR3 reads CASSYSQGTNEKLFF. CDR3 nucleotides: TGTGCCAGCAGTTACAGCCAGGGGACTAATGAAAAACTGTTTTTT.

The chain uses TRBV19 and TRBJ2-3; 8 nucleotides align to TRBD1. Germline CDR1 and CDR2: LNHDA and SQIVND (reference sequence). This CDR3 has 15 residues. V lost 3 bases, J lost 0 bases, and 2 bases stayed unmatched. The CDR3 loop reads CASSIGTGSTDTQYF. The CDR3 DNA sequence: TGTGCCAGTAGTATCGGGACAGGTAGCACAGATACGCAGTATTTT.

The chain couples TRBV2 to TRBJ2-7, with 8 nucleotides matching TRBD1. The germline V gene has CDR1 SNHLY and CDR2 FYNNEI. The CDR3 is made up of 13 amino acids. V lost 6 bases, J lost 7 bases, and 8 bases stayed unmatched. DNA for the CDR3: TGTGCCAGCAGGGCAGGGGGCCGTTTAGAGCAGTACTTC. It is translated as CASRAGGRLEQYF.

The CDR3 here is CASSAGQGLNTEAFF. In DNA, the CDR3 is TGTGCCAGCAGTGCAGGGCAGGGGCTGAACACTGAAGCTTTCTTT. V is TRBV6-1 and J is TRBJ1-1, with D perhaps TRBD1 (6 bases). Deletions cut 4 bases from V and 0 bases from J, with 12 bases between. CDR1 and CDR2 from the germline V gene are MNHNS and SASEGT. The CDR3 has 15 residues.

This clone was counted once. This chain links TRBV30 with TRBJ2-3; D gene unclear. V lost 1 base and J 5 bases, leaving 7 bases between the germline ends. CDR1 and CDR2 (germline): GTSNPN, SVGIG (reference sequence). The CDR3 length is 12 residues. CDR3 protein: CAWSAVIDTQYF. For the CDR3, the DNA is TGTGCCTGGAGTGCTGTTATAGATACGCAGTATTTT.

The chain links TRBV7-6 to TRBJ2-7, with a weak D call TRBD2 (5 bases). The CDR3 spans 14 residues. V gave up 2 bases and J gave up 5 bases, with 13 bases separating them. Germline values: CDR1 SGHVS, CDR2 FNYEAQ. Written as DNA, the CDR3 is TGTGCCAGCAGCTTAAGCGGCTCACTGGACGAGCAGTACTTC. Translating it yields CASSLSGSLDEQYF.

The genes are TRBV4-1 and TRBJ2-3; 8 nucleotides align to TRBD1. V shed 0 bases, J shed 6 bases, and the junction held 14 bases outside the gene matches. In germline, CDR1 is MGHRA, CDR2 YSYEKL. The CDR3 spans 18 residues. Written as DNA, the CDR3 is TGCGCCAGCAGCCAAGAATTCCCAGGGGGCGTCGTGGGTGATACGCAGTATTTT. Translation gives CASSQEFPGGVVGDTQYF.

A single count supports this clone. V and J are TRBV10-3 and TRBJ2-1, with a possible D match to TRBD1 (6 bases). The V and J ends lost 5 bases and 9 bases respectively, with 20 bases between them. The germline CDR1 and CDR2 sequences are ENHRY and SYGVKD. The CDR3 sequence is 15 residues long. DNA for the CDR3: TGTGCCATCAGTCCAAGACCGGGACACCGGGCTGAGCAGTTCTTC. Translating it yields CAISPRPGHRAEQFF.